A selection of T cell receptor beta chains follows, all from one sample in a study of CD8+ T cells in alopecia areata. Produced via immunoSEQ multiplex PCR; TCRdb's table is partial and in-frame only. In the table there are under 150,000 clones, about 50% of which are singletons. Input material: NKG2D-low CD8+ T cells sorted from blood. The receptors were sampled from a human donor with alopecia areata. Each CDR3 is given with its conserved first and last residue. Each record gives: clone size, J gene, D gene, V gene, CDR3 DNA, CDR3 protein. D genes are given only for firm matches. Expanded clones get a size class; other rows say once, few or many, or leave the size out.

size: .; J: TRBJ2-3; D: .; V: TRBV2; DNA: TGTGCCAGCAGACCGTCCCCCGGGATCACAGATACGCAGTATTTT; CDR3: CASRPSPGITDTQYF
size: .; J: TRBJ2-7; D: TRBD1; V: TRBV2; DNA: TGTGCCAGCAGGGACAGGGGCGAGCAGTACTTC; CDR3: CASRDRGEQYF
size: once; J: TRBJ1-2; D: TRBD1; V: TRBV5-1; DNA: TGCGCCAGCAGCTTGGCTACCGGGACAGTCTATGGCTACACCTTC; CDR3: CASSLATGTVYGYTF
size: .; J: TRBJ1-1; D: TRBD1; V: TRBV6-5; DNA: TGTGCCGTTTTCGTAGGGACAGGTTTAGCTTTCTTT; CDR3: CAVFVGTGLAFF
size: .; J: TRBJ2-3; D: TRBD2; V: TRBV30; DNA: TGTGCCTGGAGGGGCTATGGGCTAGCGGACGCAGATACGCAGTATTTT; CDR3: CAWRGYGLADADTQYF
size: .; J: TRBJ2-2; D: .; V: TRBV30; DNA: TGTGCCTGGAACCCCGGGGAGCTGTTTTTT; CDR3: CAWNPGELFF
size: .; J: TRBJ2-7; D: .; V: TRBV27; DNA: TGTGCCAGCAGCCCCTACCCTTCCTACGAGCAGTACTTC; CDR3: CASSPYPSYEQYF
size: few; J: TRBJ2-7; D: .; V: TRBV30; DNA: TGTGCCTGGTCAGCGTCGGTCGAGCAGTACTTC; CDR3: CAWSASVEQYF
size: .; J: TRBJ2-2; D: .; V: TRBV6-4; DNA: TGTGCCAGCAGCAGGACAGAGTCCACCGGGGAGCTGTTTTTT; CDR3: CASSRTESTGELFF
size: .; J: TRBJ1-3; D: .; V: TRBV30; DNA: TGTGCCTGGAGTAGGTCGGAAAACACCATATATTTT; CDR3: CAWSRSENTIYF
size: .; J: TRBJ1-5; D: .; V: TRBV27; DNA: TGTGCCAGCAGTCCGGGTAGGGTCGGGCAGCCCCAGCATTTT; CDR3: CASSPGRVGQPQHF
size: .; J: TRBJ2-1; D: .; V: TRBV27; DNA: TGTGCCAGCAGTATTCTACGGTACAATGAGCAGTTCTTC; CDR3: CASSILRYNEQFF
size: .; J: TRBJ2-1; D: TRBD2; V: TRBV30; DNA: TGTGCCGGGGACTACGGGTACAATGAGCAGTTCTTC; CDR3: CAGDYGYNEQFF
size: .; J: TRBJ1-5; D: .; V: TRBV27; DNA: TGTGCCAGCAGCCGGGGGTCCCTGAATCAGCCCCAGCATTTT; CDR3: CASSRGSLNQPQHF
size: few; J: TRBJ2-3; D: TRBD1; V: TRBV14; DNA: TGTGCCAGCAGCCCCCGGGACAGGGACACAGATACGCAGTATTTT; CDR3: CASSPRDRDTDTQYF
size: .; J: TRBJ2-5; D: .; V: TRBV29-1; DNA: TGCAGCGTTGGAAACAGGGAGGTGGGTCCCGGGACCCAGTACTTC; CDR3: CSVGNREVGPGTQYF
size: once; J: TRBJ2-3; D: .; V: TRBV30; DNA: TGTGCCCGGGGAGACCGGGCGGGGAGCACAGATACGCAGTATTTT; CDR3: CARGDRAGSTDTQYF
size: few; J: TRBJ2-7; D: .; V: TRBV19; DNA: TGTGCCAGTGGAACGAAAGGTGGGCGCTACTACGAGCAGTACTTC; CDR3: CASGTKGGRYYEQYF
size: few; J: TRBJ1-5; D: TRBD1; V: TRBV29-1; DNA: TGCAGCGCCCGGACAGGGTCAGGTCAGCCCCAGCATTTT; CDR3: CSARTGSGQPQHF
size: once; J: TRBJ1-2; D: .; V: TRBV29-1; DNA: TGCAGCGTTGAAGTGGGTGAAACCTCGGAGGGCTACACCTTC; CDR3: CSVEVGETSEGYTF
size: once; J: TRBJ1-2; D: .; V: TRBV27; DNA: TGTGCCAGTACCGGGGGTTATGGCTACACCTTC; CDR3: CASTGGYGYTF
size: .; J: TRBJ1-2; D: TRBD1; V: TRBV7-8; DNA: TGTGCCAGCAGTTGGACAGGGTCCGGCTACACCTTC; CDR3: CASSWTGSGYTF
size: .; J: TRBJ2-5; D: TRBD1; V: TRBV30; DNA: TGTGCCTGGATACAGGGGGCGCGTGAGACCCAGTACTTC; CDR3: CAWIQGARETQYF
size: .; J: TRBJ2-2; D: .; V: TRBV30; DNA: TGTGCCTGGCGCGCCACCGGGGAGCTGTTTTTT; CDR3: CAWRATGELFF
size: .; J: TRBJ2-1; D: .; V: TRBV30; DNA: TGTGCCTGGACCACAACTAGAGTAGCCAAGCAGTTCTTC; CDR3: CAWTTTRVAKQFF
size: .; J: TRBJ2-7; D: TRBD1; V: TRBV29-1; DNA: TGCAGCGGAAGGACAGGGAGCAACGAGCAGTACTTC; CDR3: CSGRTGSNEQYF
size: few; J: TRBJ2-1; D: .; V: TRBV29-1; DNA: TGCAGCGTTGAAGGGTCGAAAGCGGCGCATTATTACAATGAGCAGTTCTTC; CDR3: CSVEGSKAAHYYNEQFF
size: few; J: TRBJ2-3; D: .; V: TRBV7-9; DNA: TGTGCCAGCACCCGTGGGGACTCCTCCACAGATACGCAGTATTTT; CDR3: CASTRGDSSTDTQYF
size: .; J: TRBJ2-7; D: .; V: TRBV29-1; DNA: TGCAGCGCCCGGGACTTCACATCCTACGAGCAGTACTTC; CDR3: CSARDFTSYEQYF
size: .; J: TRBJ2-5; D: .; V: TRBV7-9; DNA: TGTGCCAGCAGCTTAGGCGTAGCAATGGAGACCCAGTACTTC; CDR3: CASSLGVAMETQYF
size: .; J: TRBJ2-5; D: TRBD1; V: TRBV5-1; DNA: TGCGCCAGCAGAGAGACAGGGGTGTGGGAGCGAGAGACCCAGTACTTC; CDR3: CASRETGVWERETQYF
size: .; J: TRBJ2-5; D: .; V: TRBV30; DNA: TGTGCCTGGAGTGGAGAGACCCAGTACTTC; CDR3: CAWSGETQYF
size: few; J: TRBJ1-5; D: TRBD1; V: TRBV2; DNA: TGTGCCAGCACCCAGGGGGAACAGCCCCAGCATTTT; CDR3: CASTQGEQPQHF
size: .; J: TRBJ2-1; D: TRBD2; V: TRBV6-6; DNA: TGTGCCAGCAATCTAGCGGGGGGCCGGGATGAGCAGTTCTTC; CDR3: CASNLAGGRDEQFF
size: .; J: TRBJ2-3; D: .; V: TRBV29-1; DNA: TGCAGCGTTGTTTGGAGGTACACAGATACGCAGTATTTT; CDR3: CSVVWRYTDTQYF
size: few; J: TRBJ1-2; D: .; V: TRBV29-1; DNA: TGCAGCGTTGAGAGAGGGAATAACTATGGCTACACCTTC; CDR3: CSVERGNNYGYTF
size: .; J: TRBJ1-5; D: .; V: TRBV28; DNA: TGTGCCAGCAGTGGAAACAGCGGCAATCAGCCCCAGCATTTT; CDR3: CASSGNSGNQPQHF
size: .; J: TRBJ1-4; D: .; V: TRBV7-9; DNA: TGTGCCAGCAGCCCTCCCAGAGTGGGTGAAAAACTGTTTTTT; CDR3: CASSPPRVGEKLFF
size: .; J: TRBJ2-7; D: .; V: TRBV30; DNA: TGTGCCTGGAGTGACGGAGGGCGGGCCTACGAGCAGTACTTC; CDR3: CAWSDGGRAYEQYF
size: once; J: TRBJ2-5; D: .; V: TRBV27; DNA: TGTGCCAGCCGAAAACTTGGGACCCAGTACTTC; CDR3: CASRKLGTQYF
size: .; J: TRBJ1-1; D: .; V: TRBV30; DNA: TGTGCCTGGAGTGTCGGTGGGAACACTGAAGCTTTCTTT; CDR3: CAWSVGGNTEAFF
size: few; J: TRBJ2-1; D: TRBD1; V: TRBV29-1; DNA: TGCAGCGTCGGGTCAGGGGGTGGCAATGAGCAGTTCTTC; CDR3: CSVGSGGGNEQFF
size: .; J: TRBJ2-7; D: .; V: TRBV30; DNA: TGTGCCTGGAGTAGGTTGCAGGGCCACGAGCAGTACTTC; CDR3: CAWSRLQGHEQYF
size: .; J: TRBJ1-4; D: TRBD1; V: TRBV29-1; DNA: TGCAGCGTTAAACAGGGGGCTGATGAAAAACTGTTTTTT; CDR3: CSVKQGADEKLFF
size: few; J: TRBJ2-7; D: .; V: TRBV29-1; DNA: TGCAGCGCTATGACGGGGAGCTCCTACGAGCAGTACTTC; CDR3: CSAMTGSSYEQYF